Below are 26 T cell receptor beta chains sequenced from a single sample in a study of blood T cell repertoires in COVID-19. Only in-frame clones appear in the TCRdb table, and some are missing; sequencing was by immunoSEQ multiplex PCR. The profile covers about 69,000 clones, with roughly three quarters appearing a single time and more than 45% taken by the ten largest. Sequenced: peripheral blood. Source of these receptors: a human donor in a cohort sampled during active COVID-19.

This rearrangement joins TRBV6-4 to TRBJ2-3; 10 nucleotides agree with TRBD2. The germline V gene has CDR1 MRHNA and CDR2 SNTAGT. The CDR3 totals 15 residues. V lost 0 bases and J lost 5; bases outside the gene matches: 2. CDR3 sequence: CASSDSAGGRDTQYF. For the CDR3, the DNA is TGTGCCAGCAGTGACTCAGCGGGGGGGCGAGATACGCAGTATTTT.

This chain links TRBV29-1 with TRBJ1-1; D is ambiguous. Trimming stripped 0 bases from V and 4 bases from J, with 6 bases between. The CDR3 totals 12 residues. Germline V gives CDR1 SQVTM, CDR2 ANQGSEA. CDR3 loop: CSVEESGTEAFF. The CDR3 bases are TGCAGCGTTGAAGAGTCAGGCACTGAAGCTTTCTTT. Full variable domain (remainder filled in from reference TRBV29-1 and TRBJ1-1): SAVISQKPSRDICQRGTSLTIQCQVDSQVTMMFWYRQQPGQSLTLIATANQGSEATYESGFVIDKFPISRPNLTFSTLTVSNMSPEDSSIYLCSVEESGTEAFFGQGTRLTVV.

CDR3: CASSIQGADTQYF. CDR3 nucleotides: TGTGCCAGTAGTATCCAGGGCGCAGATACGCAGTATTTT. The V gene is TRBV19, the J gene TRBJ2-3, with TRBD1 as a possible D gene (5 bases). The V end was cut by 3 bases, the J end by 4 bases, with 8 bases between. Germline assignment: CDR1 LNHDA and CDR2 SQIVND (reference sequence). The CDR3 runs to 13 residues.

The chain carries TRBV19 and TRBJ1-5; D gene unclear. This CDR3 region has 15 residues. With 7 bases removed from V and 0 bases from J, the gap between germline ends came to 13 bases. Per germline, CDR1 LNHDA and CDR2 SQIVND (reference sequence). The CDR3 reads CASTLMPVSNQPQHF. CDR3 nucleotides: TGTGCCAGTACCCTAATGCCGGTTAGCAATCAGCCCCAGCATTTT. Combining the CDR3 with reference TRBV19 and TRBJ1-5 gives the whole variable domain DGGITQSPKYLFRKEGQNVTLSCEQNLNHDAMYWYRQDPGQGLRLIYYSQIVNDFQKGDIAEGYSVSREKKESFPLTVTSAQKNPTAFYLCASTLMPVSNQPQHFGDGTRLSIL.

The genes are TRBV7-2 and TRBJ2-7; possibly TRBD2 for D (6 bases). The CDR3 sequence is 16 residues long. V was shortened by 1 base and J by 10 bases, with 23 bases between the two germline ends. Germline lookup yields CDR1 SGHTA and CDR2 FQGNSA. CDR3 coding DNA: TGTGCCAGCAGCTTAGTCCAAGGGGCAAATGGGGGAGGCCAGTACTTC. Translated: CASSLVQGANGGGQYF.

The chain employs TRBV27 and TRBJ2-2; no clear D gene. Trimming took off 5 bases at V and 6 bases at J, with 10 bases between the two ends. Looked up from germline, CDR1 is MNHEY and CDR2 is SMNVEV (reference sequence). This CDR3 contains 13 residues. CDR3 region: CASSPRLSGELFF. The CDR3 bases are TGTGCCAGCAGTCCGCGTTTGTCCGGGGAGCTGTTTTTT.

This chain links TRBV6-6 with TRBJ2-2; D unresolved. With 6 bases removed from V and 4 bases from J, the gap between germline ends came to 15 bases. The CDR3 contains 15 residues. Germline CDR1 reads MNHNY; CDR2 reads SVGAGI (reference sequence). The CDR3 nucleotides are TGTGCCAGCAGCCAGTCGAGAGGTGCCACCGGGGAGCTGTTTTTT. Translated, it gives CASSQSRGATGELFF.

The genes are TRBV28 and TRBJ1-2, with unresolved D. The germline gives CDR1 MDHEN, CDR2 SYDVKM. The CDR3 is 13 amino acids. V was clipped by 2 bases and J by 2 bases, with 6 bases between them. The CDR3 DNA reads as TGTGCCAGCAGTTTACCGGTAAACTATGGCTACACCTTC. This encodes CASSLPVNYGYTF.

The rearrangement links TRBV27 to TRBJ1-2, with TRBD1 as a possible D gene (6 bases). This CDR3 has 14 residues. The germline V and J ends were trimmed by 6 bases and 1 base, with 12 bases remaining between them. Germline V gene sequence: CDR1 MNHEY, CDR2 SMNVEV (reference sequence). The CDR3 DNA sequence: TGTGCCAGCAGCCGGCTACAGGGTAACTATGGCTACACCTTC. This gives the protein CASSRLQGNYGYTF.

Regarding this clone: Different DNA sequences within this sample yield the same CDR3. This chain connects TRBV28 to TRBJ1-5; unclear D gene. Germline V gene sequence: CDR1 MDHEN, CDR2 SYDVKM. V was trimmed by 6 bases and J by 5 bases, leaving 5 bases between them. The CDR3 is 11 amino acids. As DNA, the CDR3 is TGTGCCAGCAGCGGAGATCAGCCCCAGCATTTT. This translates into CASSGDQPQHF.

This sequence joins TRBV14 and TRBJ2-3, with D perhaps TRBD2 (5 bases). Germline-derived CDR1 and CDR2 are SGHDN and FVKESK. The CDR3 runs to 15 residues. V was clipped by 1 base and J by 1 base, with 9 bases between them. The CDR3 is CASSQGGVGTDTQYF. CDR3 nucleotides: TGTGCCAGCAGCCAAGGGGGAGTTGGCACAGATACGCAGTATTTT.

The sample holds a few counts of this clone. The V and J genes are TRBV21-1 and TRBJ2-7; the table's D call TRBD1 went unverified against the DNA. TRBV21-1 is described as a pseudogene. The CDR3 is 18 amino acids. CDR3: CASSKNTLPGQGTYEQYF. The CDR3 nucleotides are TGTGCCAGCAGCAAAAACACCCTTCCGGGACAGGGCACCTACGAGCAGTACTTC.

As to this clone: Other DNA sequences in this specimen translate into the identical CDR3. CDR3 in amino acids: CASSRSGTGGYGYTF. In nucleotides, the CDR3 is TGTGCCAGCAGTAGATCCGGGACAGGAGGTTATGGCTACACCTTC. The chain employs TRBV28 and TRBJ1-2; 8 nucleotides agree with TRBD1. The CDR3 is made up of 15 amino acids. Looked up from germline, CDR1 is MDHEN and CDR2 is SYDVKM. V was pared by 5 bases and J by 5 bases, with 10 bases of the junction left unmatched.

The V call is TRBV19, the J call TRBJ2-5; weak D call: TRBD1 (6 bases). CDR1 and CDR2 from the germline V gene are LNHDA and SQIVND (reference sequence). There are 13 residues in the CDR3. Trimming took off 9 bases at V and 6 bases at J, with 17 bases between the two ends. The DNA for the CDR3 is TGTGCCAGCAGGGACGCCAGGGGTAAGACCCAGTACTTC. This codes for CASRDARGKTQYF.

This clone showed up just a few times. The chain couples TRBV11-3 to TRBJ2-7, with 9 positions matching TRBD1. The junction had 22 bases not matched to a gene; V was cut back by 4 bases and J by 0 bases. Germline loops: CDR1 SGHNT, CDR2 YENEEA. The CDR3 covers 21 residues. The CDR3 reads CASSSEVPGQGLSPGSYEQYF. In DNA form, the CDR3 reads TGTGCCAGCAGCTCAGAGGTCCCGGGACAGGGACTCAGTCCCGGCTCCTACGAGCAGTACTTC.

The genes are TRBV30 and TRBJ2-7; TRBD1 aligns across 9 bases. V lost 0 bases, J lost 2 bases, and 11 bases stayed unmatched. Germline V lookup: CDR1 GTSNPN, CDR2 SVGIG (reference sequence). This CDR3 contains 17 residues. CDR3 nucleotides: TGTGCCTGGAGTGTTTCTGGGGGACAGGGTATAACCTACGAGCAGTACTTC. It yields the protein CAWSVSGGQGITYEQYF. The full variable domain, its missing parts supplied by reference TRBV30 and TRBJ2-7, is SQTIHQWPATLVQPVGSPLSLECTVEGTSNPNLYWYRQAAGRGLQLLFYSVGIGQISSEVPQNLSASRPQDRQFILSSKKLLLSDSGFYLCAWSVSGGQGITYEQYFGPGTRLTVT.

The gene calls are TRBV30 and TRBJ1-2; perhaps TRBD1 as D (5 bases). This CDR3 region has 13 residues. Trimming removed 0 bases from V and 6 bases from J, with 11 bases in between. CDR1 is GTSNPN and CDR2 is SVGIG in the germline V gene (reference sequence). CDR3 amino acids: CAWSVHGGDGYTF. Here the CDR3 DNA reads TGTGCCTGGAGTGTACATGGGGGGGATGGCTACACCTTC. Drawing the rest from reference TRBV30 and TRBJ1-2, the complete variable domain is SQTIHQWPATLVQPVGSPLSLECTVEGTSNPNLYWYRQAAGRGLQLLFYSVGIGQISSEVPQNLSASRPQDRQFILSSKKLLLSDSGFYLCAWSVHGGDGYTFGSGTRLTVV.

This clone has a handful of counts. The chain recombines TRBV28 with TRBJ2-7; D is uncertain. CDR3 length: 14 residues. The V end lost 2 bases, the J end lost 2 bases, and 10 bases lay between the germline ends. The germline V gene has CDR1 MDHEN and CDR2 SYDVKM. The CDR3, as DNA: TGTGCCAGCAGTTTACTTGATACAGCCTACGAGCAGTACTTC. Translation gives CASSLLDTAYEQYF.

In its sample, this clone was seen once. V gene TRBV6-1 combines with J gene TRBJ2-7; TRBD2 matches at 12 bases. Germline CDR1 MNHNS, CDR2 SASEGT. Trimming cost V 1 base and J 4 bases; bases outside gene matches: 2. The CDR3 is 15 residues long. The DNA of the CDR3 is TGTGCCAGCAGTGAAGGACTAGCGGGAGTTTACGAGCAGTACTTC. Residues: CASSEGLAGVYEQYF.

This chain uses TRBV5-5 with TRBJ1-2; the match to TRBD1 covers 7 bases. This CDR3 contains 15 residues. The V segment lost 2 bases and the J segment 3 bases; nucleotides outside the gene matches: 7. Germline-derived CDR1 and CDR2 are SGHKS and YYEKEE (reference sequence). The CDR3 region is CASSLSTGFDYGYTF. CDR3 nucleotide sequence: TGTGCCAGCAGCTTATCGACAGGGTTCGACTATGGCTACACCTTC.

This clone turned up a few times. The chain combines TRBV19 with TRBJ1-4, with D unresolved. CDR3 size: 16 residues. Germline CDR1 and CDR2: LNHDA and SQIVND (reference sequence). V shed 0 bases and J shed 1 base, with 9 bases lying between them. The CDR3 here is CASSIDRRGTNEKLFF. The CDR3 nucleotides are TGTGCCAGTAGTATAGACAGAAGAGGAACTAATGAAAAACTGTTTTTT.

The chain has TRBV7-2 and TRBJ2-1; 14 positions agree with TRBD2. The CDR3 covers 15 residues. Trimming took 5 bases from V and 9 from J; bases not matched to a gene: 6. The germline gives CDR1 SGHTA, CDR2 FQGNSA. CDR3 coding DNA: TGTGCCAGCAGCCCGACTAGCGGGGGGGCTAGTGAGCAGTTCTTC. Its translation is CASSPTSGGASEQFF.

J is TRBJ2-1 and V is TRBV2; perhaps TRBD2 as D (5 bases). The length of the CDR3 is 13 residues. The V gene's germline CDR1 is SNHLY and CDR2 FYNNEI. V shed 7 bases and J shed 2 bases, with 9 bases lying between them. The CDR3 protein is CASTLAAYNEQFF. As DNA, the CDR3 is TGTGCCAGCACCCTAGCAGCCTACAATGAGCAGTTCTTC.

The chain has TRBV9 and TRBJ2-6; weak D call: TRBD1 (6 bases). The ends were cut back, 3 bases at V and 1 base at J, with 11 bases in the middle. Per germline, CDR1 SGDLS and CDR2 YYNGEE. The CDR3 sequence is 16 residues long. As DNA, the CDR3 is TGTGCCAGCAGCGAGGGGGTCAGTTCTGGGGCCAACGTCCTGACTTTC. Translation: CASSEGVSSGANVLTF.

The chain joins TRBV7-9 to TRBJ2-1, with D possibly TRBD2 on 6 matching bases. Per germline, CDR1 SEHNR and CDR2 FQNEAQ (reference sequence). This CDR3 region has 17 residues. Trimming shortened V by 1 base and J by 0 bases, and 13 bases separated the two germline ends. The CDR3 is CASSLGGTLSSYNEQFF. CDR3 nucleotide sequence: TGTGCCAGCAGCTTAGGGGGGACTCTCAGCTCCTACAATGAGCAGTTCTTC.

The chain couples TRBV3-1 (or the pseudogene TRBV3-2) to TRBJ2-4, with TRBD1 identical over 9 bases. This CDR3 has 13 amino acids. The V segment lost 4 bases and the J segment 7 bases; nucleotides outside the gene matches: 2. CDR1 is LGHDT and CDR2 is YNNKEL in the germline V gene (reference sequence). Here the CDR3 reads CASSRTGVNIQYF. The DNA for the CDR3 is TGTGCCAGCAGCCGGACAGGGGTGAACATTCAGTACTTC.